The following is a T cell receptor (beta chain) sequence with its context. These data come from a study of post-analysis software for immune sequencing data. Turning to the study itself: Disease trajectories encompassed relapsing-remitting, secondary progressive and progressive-relapsing multiple sclerosis.

Unique molecular identifiers were present in the TCR beta cDNA libraries. The source material, roughly 0.9 to 11 million T cells, gave rise to 500,000 or so cDNA molecules. TCRdb passed the PCR reads through MiXCR, listing each CDR3 protein once. The table shows roughly 700,000 distinct CDR3 sequences, with about 27% occurring only once. The sequencing sample was made of blood. This receptor was taken from a girl aged 10-17 years with multiple sclerosis.

The CDR3 region is CSAMRTGSYQPQHF. Written as DNA, the CDR3 is TGCAGTGCTATGCGGACAGGGAGTTATCAGCCCCAGCATTTT. V is TRBV20-1 and J is TRBJ1-5; 8 bases agree with TRBD1. The CDR3 is made up of 14 amino acids. J lost 5 bases, V lost 4 bases, and 7 bases had no gene match. Germline V gene data show CDR1 as DFQATT and CDR2 as SNEGSKA (reference sequence).